This T cell receptor (beta chain) was obtained from a study of T cells after yellow fever vaccination. TCRdb reanalysed the 5' RACE reads using MiXCR and keeps one entry per CDR3 protein. The sample lists under 55,000 distinct CDR3 sequences; 6.8% were seen once. The table lists this clonotype with many counts. CDR3 size: 13 residues. V shed 5 bases and J shed 4 bases, with 10 bases lying between them. Germline V gives CDR1 SGHTA, CDR2 FQGTGA. The receptor's source is a man aged 30-40 years who received the YFV17D yellow fever vaccine. Sequences were derived from CD8+ T cells not binding an NS4B(214-222) dextramer, sorted from PBMCs, sampled 45 days after the yellow fever booster vaccination. The rearrangement uses TRBV7-3 and TRBJ2-3; D is ambiguous. CDR3 protein: CASSLFSPDTQYF. The CDR3 DNA follows: TGTGCCAGCAGCCTATTCTCCCCAGATACGCAGTATTTT.